A selection of T cell receptor beta chains follows, all from one sample in a study of Ad26.COV2.S vaccination and SARS-CoV-2 variants. This table comes from immunoSEQ multiplex PCR, and its TCRdb copy is limited to in-frame clones, with some not included. The sample has about 370,000 clones; about 88% are singletons. Specimen: peripheral blood, collected in a trial of Ad26.COV2.S vaccine versus placebo. These receptors were taken from a person between 18 and 60 years old who received the Ad26.COV2.S COVID-19 vaccine or a placebo. CDR3s include the opening cysteine and the closing phenylalanine or tryptophan. A D gene is named only where the DNA matches it firmly. Not all rows give a size; the values are once, few, many and, for expanded clones, a class.

>TRBV11-3|-|TRBJ2-7|TRBD1
CASSLGGQGYEQYF
TGTGCCAGCAGCTTAGGGGGACAGGGCTACGAGCAGTACTTC
>TRBV5-1|-|TRBJ1-2|TRBD1
CASAVDGQGVRGYTF
TGCGCCAGCGCTGTCGACGGACAGGGGGTACGGGGCTACACCTTC
>TRBV18|-|TRBJ2-7|TRBD2
CASSTSGSLDEQYF
TGTGCCAGCTCCACTAGCGGGAGTCTCGACGAGCAGTACTTC
>TRBV9|-|TRBJ1-1|-
CASSVEWGGGNSEAFF
TGTGCCAGCAGCGTAGAATGGGGAGGGGGGAACTCTGAAGCTTTCTTT
>TRBV28|-|TRBJ2-2|TRBD1
CASRPAGTGRLHTGELFF
TGTGCCAGCAGGCCCGCCGGGACAGGGCGATTGCACACCGGGGAGCTGTTTTTT
>TRBV7-6|-|TRBJ2-1|-
CASSLRGTEQFF
TGTGCCAGCAGCCTACGGGGTACTGAGCAGTTCTTC
>TRBV10-1|few|TRBJ2-2|-
CASSERTGELFF
TGCGCCAGCAGTGAAAGAACCGGGGAGCTGTTTTTT
>TRBV4-1|once|TRBJ1-1|TRBD1
CASSQGTGLNTEAFF
TGCGCCAGCAGCCAAGGGACAGGCTTGAACACTGAAGCTTTCTTT
>TRBV5-5|-|TRBJ1-5|-
CASSLGQSNQPQHF
TGTGCCAGCAGCTTGGGACAATCCAATCAGCCCCAGCATTTT
>TRBV19|-|TRBJ1-5|-
CASSFFDTVQPQHF
TGTGCCAGTAGCTTTTTTGACACGGTACAGCCCCAGCATTTT
>TRBV4-1|-|TRBJ2-3|TRBD2
CASSQRAGLTDTQYF
TGCGCCAGCAGCCAACGAGCGGGGCTCACAGATACGCAGTATTTT
>TRBV11-3|few|TRBJ1-5|-
CASSPSGRGWNQPQHF
TGTGCCAGCAGCCCCTCAGGCAGGGGCTGGAATCAGCCCCAGCATTTT
>TRBV5-6|-|TRBJ2-3|-
CASSLVAGHEDTQYF
TGTGCCAGCAGCTTGGTGGCAGGCCATGAAGATACGCAGTATTTT
>TRBV5-4|-|TRBJ2-2|TRBD2
CASSPGGVGFNTGELFF
TGTGCCAGCAGCCCGGGGGGGGTCGGGTTTAACACCGGGGAGCTGTTTTTT
>TRBV9|-|TRBJ2-1|-
CASSASLALVNNEQFF
TGTGCCAGCAGCGCCTCCCTAGCGTTGGTAAATAATGAGCAGTTCTTC
>TRBV6-5|-|TRBJ1-2|-
CASRGAANYGYTF
TGTGCCAGCAGAGGGGCCGCTAACTATGGCTACACCTTC
>TRBV5-6|-|TRBJ1-3|-
CASRRTGTESGNTIYF
TGTGCCAGCAGGCGTACAGGGACCGAGTCTGGAAACACCATATATTTT
>TRBV10-2|-|TRBJ2-7|TRBD2
CASGLAGPRDEQYF
TGCGCCAGCGGACTAGCGGGGCCTCGGGACGAGCAGTACTTC
>TRBV28|once|TRBJ1-2|-
CASSLGSGLYGYTF
TGTGCCAGCAGTTTAGGATCGGGCCTCTATGGCTACACCTTC
>TRBV5-4|-|TRBJ2-3|TRBD1
CASSGDRGSTDTQYF
TGTGCCAGCAGTGGTGACAGGGGAAGCACAGATACGCAGTATTTT
>TRBV14|-|TRBJ2-7|TRBD2
CASSSGTSGYEQYF
TGTGCCAGCAGCTCCGGGACTAGCGGCTACGAGCAGTACTTC
>TRBV6-6|-|TRBJ1-5|-
CASSYTEGQPQHF
TGTGCCAGCAGTTACACAGAGGGCCAGCCCCAGCATTTT
>TRBV3-1/TRBV3-2|few|TRBJ1-4|-
CASSGGRGEKLFF
TGTGCCAGCAGCGGGGGCCGGGGTGAAAAACTGTTTTTT
>TRBV28|-|TRBJ1-1|-
CASSPRTEAFF
TGTGCCAGCAGTCCCCGTACTGAAGCTTTCTTT
>TRBV7-9|once|TRBJ1-1|TRBD1
CASSPGTGGLNTEAFF
TGTGCCAGCAGCCCCGGGACAGGAGGGTTGAACACTGAAGCTTTCTTT
>TRBV7-3|-|TRBJ2-1|TRBD1
CASSLAPGQGGNEQFF
TGTGCCAGCAGCTTAGCCCCGGGACAGGGTGGCAATGAGCAGTTCTTC
>TRBV29-1|-|TRBJ1-3|-
CSVEDFSGVSGNTIYF
TGCAGCGTTGAAGACTTTTCAGGGGTCTCTGGAAACACCATATATTTT
>TRBV5-1|once|TRBJ2-1|-
CASGPYGDSYNEQFF
TGCGCCAGCGGGCCCTACGGGGACTCCTACAATGAGCAGTTCTTC
>TRBV4-3|few|TRBJ2-2|TRBD2
CASSQPRSSGGEKRDTGELFF
TGCGCCAGCAGCCAACCGAGGAGTAGCGGGGGAGAGAAACGGGACACCGGGGAGCTGTTTTTT
>TRBV5-4|-|TRBJ1-1|-
CASSLVGEGGTEAFF
TGTGCCAGCAGCTTGGTGGGGGAGGGGGGCACTGAAGCTTTCTTT
>TRBV28|-|TRBJ1-1|TRBD1
CASSRWTGGTEAFF
TGTGCCAGCAGTCGGTGGACAGGGGGTACTGAAGCTTTCTTT
>TRBV2|-|TRBJ1-1|TRBD1
CASTPIDRDTEAFF
TGTGCCAGCACCCCAATAGACAGGGACACTGAAGCTTTCTTT
>TRBV6-2/TRBV6-3|-|TRBJ2-5|TRBD2
CASSYNSGREEETQYF
TGTGCCAGCAGTTACAATAGCGGGAGGGAAGAAGAGACCCAGTACTTC
>TRBV11-2|-|TRBJ2-1|-
CASSLNRGGTSGNEQFF
TGTGCCAGCAGCTTAAATCGTGGAGGGACCTCGGGCAATGAGCAGTTCTTC
>TRBV27|-|TRBJ2-7|TRBD1
CASSRTGYEQYF
TGTGCCAGCAGCCGGACAGGCTACGAGCAGTACTTC
>TRBV18|-|TRBJ2-1|TRBD2
CAKAGGSFNEQFF
TGTGCCAAAGCGGGAGGAAGCTTCAATGAGCAGTTCTTC
>TRBV7-6|-|TRBJ2-3|TRBD1
CASSLALQGATDTQYF
TGTGCCAGCAGCTTAGCGCTGCAGGGGGCAACAGATACGCAGTATTTT
>TRBV9|-|TRBJ2-3|-
CASSVDTGHSTDTQYF
TGTGCCAGCAGCGTAGATACAGGCCATAGCACAGATACGCAGTATTTT
>TRBV29-1|-|TRBJ2-7|-
CSVEGLSYEQYF
TGCAGCGTTGAAGGGCTATCCTACGAGCAGTACTTC
>TRBV4-2|-|TRBJ1-1|-
CASSQDTTEAFF
TGTGCCAGCAGCCAAGATACCACTGAAGCTTTCTTT
>TRBV27|-|TRBJ1-6|-
CASSPYRGLLPGSPLHF
TGTGCCAGCAGTCCATACCGGGGCCTTTTACCTGGCTCACCCCTCCACTTT
>TRBV6-5|-|TRBJ2-1|TRBD2
CASSFDGTSDYNEQFF
TGTGCCAGCAGTTTCGACGGGACTAGCGACTACAATGAGCAGTTCTTC
>TRBV19|-|TRBJ2-7|-
CASSRSRDNSYEQYF
TGTGCCAGTAGCAGAAGTCGGGACAACTCCTACGAGCAGTACTTC
>TRBV2|-|TRBJ2-7|-
CASRETYEQYF
TGTGCCAGCAGGGAGACCTACGAGCAGTACTTC
>TRBV18|-|TRBJ2-3|-
CASSPQGSDTQYF
TGTGCCAGCTCACCGCAAGGTTCAGATACGCAGTATTTT
>TRBV28|-|TRBJ2-1|TRBD2
CASERLAVRNEQFF
TGTGCCAGTGAGCGGCTAGCGGTGCGCAATGAGCAGTTCTTC
>TRBV7-6|-|TRBJ2-2|-
CASSLPVGGRTTGELFF
TGTGCCAGCAGCTTACCAGTGGGCGGGCGGACCACCGGGGAGCTGTTTTTT
>TRBV2|-|TRBJ2-1|-
CASSLLGYREQFF
TGTGCCAGCAGTTTGTTAGGCTATAGGGAGCAGTTCTTC
>TRBV11-3|-|TRBJ2-7|-
CASSLDRGPTYEQYF
TGTGCCAGCAGCTTAGATCGGGGCCCAACCTACGAGCAGTACTTC
>TRBV7-2|-|TRBJ2-7|-
CASSLRHPADEQYF
TGTGCCAGCAGCTTAAGGCACCCTGCGGACGAGCAGTACTTC
>TRBV5-1|-|TRBJ2-5|-
CASSLVAVQETQYF
TGCGCCAGCAGCTTGGTGGCAGTCCAAGAGACCCAGTACTTC
>TRBV30|once|TRBJ1-2|TRBD1
CAWRGQGAPNYGYTF
TGTGCCTGGAGAGGACAGGGGGCGCCTAACTATGGCTACACCTTC
>TRBV6-5|few|TRBJ2-5|TRBD2
CASSPRSTRGVTQYF
TGTGCCAGCAGTCCCCGTAGCACCCGGGGGGTGACCCAGTACTTC
>TRBV6-5|-|TRBJ2-3|-
CASSSTLDTQYF
TGTGCCAGCAGTTCAACGCTGGATACGCAGTATTTT
>TRBV7-3|-|TRBJ2-1|-
CASSLGPPGGGYEQFF
TGTGCCAGCAGCTTAGGTCCTCCCGGAGGGGGCTATGAGCAGTTCTTC
>TRBV18|-|TRBJ1-1|-
CASSPIGGADTEAFF
TGTGCCAGCTCACCGATCGGCGGGGCAGACACTGAAGCTTTCTTT
>TRBV5-4|-|TRBJ1-1|-
CASSLGGAMNTEAFF
TGTGCCAGCAGCTTGGGGGGTGCGATGAACACTGAAGCTTTCTTT
>TRBV6-5|-|TRBJ1-3|-
CASSYSPPASGNTIYF
TGTGCCAGCAGTTACTCGCCGCCGGCCTCTGGAAACACCATATATTTT
>TRBV18|-|TRBJ1-3|TRBD1
CASSPGQGSGNTIYF
TGTGCCAGCTCACCGGGACAGGGCTCTGGAAACACCATATATTTT